The sample holds a few counts of the clone carrying this T cell receptor (beta chain). What it binds is unknown. These data originate in a study of T-cell reconstitution after alpha-beta-depleted transplantation in children. Study conclusions and caveats: One year post-transplant, T-cell counts and diversity were largely derived from T cells produced anew.

V was shortened by 5 bases and J by 7 bases, with 17 bases between the two germline ends. Germline CDR1 reads SSHAT; CDR2 reads FNYEAQ (reference sequence). This CDR3 spans 14 amino acids. A TCRbeta library incorporating unique molecular identifiers was prepared. MiXCR, run by TCRdb on the PCR reads, gives a single entry per CDR3 protein. The sample includes 300,000 to 400,000 distinct CDR3 sequences, approximately 20% of them seen just once. The chain joins TRBV7-7 to TRBJ2-5; TRBD2 might be the D (5 bases). The source material was PBMCs, mostly from graft donor cells, sampled 180 days after TCRalphabeta/CD19-depleted stem cell transplant. This TCR derives from a male patient aged 5 to 17 who had a stem cell transplant for acute lymphoblastic leukemia, so the T cells may come from the graft donor. The CDR3 DNA sequence: TGTGCCAGCAGCCCCCCTCTCGGGGTCCCGACCCAGTACTTC. Protein: CASSPPLGVPTQYF.